This T cell receptor beta chain emerged from a study of blood T cell repertoires in COVID-19. Trimming removed 11 bases from V and 3 bases from J; junction bases left unmatched: 9. The CDR3 loop spans 13 amino acids. The germline V gene has CDR1 ENHRY and CDR2 SYGVKD. Measured with immunoSEQ multiplex PCR; TCRdb has only the in-frame clones, and not every one. Of roughly 500,000 clones listed, about 85% are singletons. This clonotype was obtained from a woman aged 60-70 years who had recovered from COVID-19. The specimen was PBMCs or T cells enriched from blood (not recorded which). This chain joins TRBV10-3 and TRBJ1-1, with 7 bases aligning to TRBD1. The CDR3 nucleotides read TGTGCCGTCTCCGGGACAGAGTACACTGAAGCTTTCTTT. As protein: CAVSGTEYTEAFF.